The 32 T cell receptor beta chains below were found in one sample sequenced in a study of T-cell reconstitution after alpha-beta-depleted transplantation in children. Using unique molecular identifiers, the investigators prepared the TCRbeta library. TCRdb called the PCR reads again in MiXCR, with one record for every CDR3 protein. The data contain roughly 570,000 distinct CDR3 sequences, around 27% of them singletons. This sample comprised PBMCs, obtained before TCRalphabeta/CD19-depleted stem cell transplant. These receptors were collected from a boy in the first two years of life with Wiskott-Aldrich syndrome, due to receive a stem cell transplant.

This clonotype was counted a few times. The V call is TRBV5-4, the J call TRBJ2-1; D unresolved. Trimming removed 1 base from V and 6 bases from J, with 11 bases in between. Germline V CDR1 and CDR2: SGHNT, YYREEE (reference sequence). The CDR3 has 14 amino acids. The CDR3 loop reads CASSLRLVSNEQFF. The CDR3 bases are TGTGCCAGCAGCTTGAGGCTAGTGTCCAATGAGCAGTTCTTC.

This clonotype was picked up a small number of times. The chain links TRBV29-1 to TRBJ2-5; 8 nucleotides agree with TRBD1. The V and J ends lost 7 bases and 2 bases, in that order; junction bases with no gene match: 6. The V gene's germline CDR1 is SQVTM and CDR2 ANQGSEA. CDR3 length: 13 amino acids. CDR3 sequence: CSAIRDRQETQYF. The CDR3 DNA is TGCAGCGCGATCCGGGACAGGCAAGAGACCCAGTACTTC.

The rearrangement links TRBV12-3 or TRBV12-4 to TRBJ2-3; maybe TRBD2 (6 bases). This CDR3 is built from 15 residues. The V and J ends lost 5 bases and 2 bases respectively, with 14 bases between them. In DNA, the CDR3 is TGTGCCAGCAGTCGTCTAGCGTCTATCACAGATACGCAGTATTTT. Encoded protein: CASSRLASITDTQYF.

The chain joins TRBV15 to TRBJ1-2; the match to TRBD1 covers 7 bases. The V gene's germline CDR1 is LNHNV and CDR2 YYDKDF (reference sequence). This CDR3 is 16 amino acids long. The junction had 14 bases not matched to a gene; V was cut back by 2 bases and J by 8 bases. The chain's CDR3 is CATSRNGQARLNGYTF. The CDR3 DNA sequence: TGTGCCACCAGCAGAAACGGACAGGCACGTCTAAACGGCTACACCTTC. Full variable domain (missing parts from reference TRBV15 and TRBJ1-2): DAMVIQNPRYQVTQFGKPVTLSCSQTLNHNVMYWYQQKSSQAPKLLFHYYDKDFNNEADTPDNFQSRRPNTSFCFLDIRSPGLGDTAMYLCATSRNGQARLNGYTFGSGTRLTVV.

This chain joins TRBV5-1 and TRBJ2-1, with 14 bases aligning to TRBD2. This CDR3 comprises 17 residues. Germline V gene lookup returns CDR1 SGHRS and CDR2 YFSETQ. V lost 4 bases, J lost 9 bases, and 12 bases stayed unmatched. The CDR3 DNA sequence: TGCGCCAGCAGCCCCACCGGACTAGCGGGAGGAAGTAGTGAGCAGTTCTTC. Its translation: CASSPTGLAGGSSEQFF.

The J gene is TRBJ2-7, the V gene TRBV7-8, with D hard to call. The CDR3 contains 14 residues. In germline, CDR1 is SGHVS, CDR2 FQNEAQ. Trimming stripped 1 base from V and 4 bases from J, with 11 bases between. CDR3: CASSLGGIEYEQYF. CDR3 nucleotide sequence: TGTGCCAGCAGCTTAGGAGGTATTGAATACGAGCAGTACTTC.

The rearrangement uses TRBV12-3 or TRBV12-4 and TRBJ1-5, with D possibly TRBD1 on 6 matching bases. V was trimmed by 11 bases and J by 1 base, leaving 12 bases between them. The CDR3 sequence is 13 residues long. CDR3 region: CAVGGLSNQPQHF. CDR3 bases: TGTGCCGTCGGGGGGCTGAGCAATCAGCCCCAGCATTTT.

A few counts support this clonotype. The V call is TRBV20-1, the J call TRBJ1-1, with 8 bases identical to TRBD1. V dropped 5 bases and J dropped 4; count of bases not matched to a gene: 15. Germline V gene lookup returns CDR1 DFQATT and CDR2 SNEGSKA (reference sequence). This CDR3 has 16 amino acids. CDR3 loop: CSAARPGTGSGTEAFF. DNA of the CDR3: TGCAGTGCTGCCCGTCCCGGGACAGGCTCGGGCACTGAAGCTTTCTTT.

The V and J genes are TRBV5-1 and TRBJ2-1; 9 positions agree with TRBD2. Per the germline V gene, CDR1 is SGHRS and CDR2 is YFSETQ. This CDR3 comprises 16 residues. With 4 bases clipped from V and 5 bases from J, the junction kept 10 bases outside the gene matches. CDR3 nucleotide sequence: TGCGCCAGCAGCCCCACAAGCGGGAGGCCCAACAATGAGCAGTTCTTC. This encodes CASSPTSGRPNNEQFF.

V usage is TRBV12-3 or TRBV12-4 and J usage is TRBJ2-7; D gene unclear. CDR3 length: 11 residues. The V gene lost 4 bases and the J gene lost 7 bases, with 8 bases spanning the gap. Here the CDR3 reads CASSSTREQYF. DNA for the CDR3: TGTGCCAGCAGTTCCACTCGAGAGCAGTACTTC.

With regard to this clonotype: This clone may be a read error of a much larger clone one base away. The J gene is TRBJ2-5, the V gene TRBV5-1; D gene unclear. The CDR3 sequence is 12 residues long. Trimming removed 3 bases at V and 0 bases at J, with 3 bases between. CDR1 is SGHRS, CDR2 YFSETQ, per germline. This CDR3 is CASSYDQETQYF. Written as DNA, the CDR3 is TGCGCCAGCAGCTACGACCAAGAGACCCAGTACTTC.

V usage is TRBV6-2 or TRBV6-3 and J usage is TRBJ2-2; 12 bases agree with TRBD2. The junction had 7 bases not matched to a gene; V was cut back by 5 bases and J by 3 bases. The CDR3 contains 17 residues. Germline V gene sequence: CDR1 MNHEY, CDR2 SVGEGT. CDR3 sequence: CASSNGLAGTYTGELFF. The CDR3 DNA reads TGTGCCAGCAGTAACGGACTAGCGGGGACTTACACCGGGGAGCTGTTTTTT.

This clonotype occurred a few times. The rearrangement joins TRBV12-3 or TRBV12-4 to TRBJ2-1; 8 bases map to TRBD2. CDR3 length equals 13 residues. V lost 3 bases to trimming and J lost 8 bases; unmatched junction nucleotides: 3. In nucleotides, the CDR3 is TGTGCCAGCAGTTTCCAGCGGGAGTATGAGCAGTTCTTC. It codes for CASSFQREYEQFF.

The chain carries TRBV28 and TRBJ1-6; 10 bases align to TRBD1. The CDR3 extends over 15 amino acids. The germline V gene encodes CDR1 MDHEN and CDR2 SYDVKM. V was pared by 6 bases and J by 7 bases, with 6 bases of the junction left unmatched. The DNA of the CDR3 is TGTGCCAGCAGGTGGGACAGGGGATACAATTCACCCCTCCACTTT. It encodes CASRWDRGYNSPLHF.

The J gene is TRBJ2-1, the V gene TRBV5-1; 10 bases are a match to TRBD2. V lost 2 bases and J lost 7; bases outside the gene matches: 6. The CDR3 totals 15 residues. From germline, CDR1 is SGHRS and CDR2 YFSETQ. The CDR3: CASSFSSGRTNEQFF. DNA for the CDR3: TGCGCCAGCAGCTTCTCTAGCGGGAGAACGAATGAGCAGTTCTTC.

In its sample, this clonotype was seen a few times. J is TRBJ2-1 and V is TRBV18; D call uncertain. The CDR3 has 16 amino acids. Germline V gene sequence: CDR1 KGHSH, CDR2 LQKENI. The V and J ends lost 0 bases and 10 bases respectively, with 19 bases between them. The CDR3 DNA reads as TGTGCCAGCTCACCACCAATCGACTTGCCAACAAGGGAGCAGTTCTTC. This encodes CASSPPIDLPTREQFF.

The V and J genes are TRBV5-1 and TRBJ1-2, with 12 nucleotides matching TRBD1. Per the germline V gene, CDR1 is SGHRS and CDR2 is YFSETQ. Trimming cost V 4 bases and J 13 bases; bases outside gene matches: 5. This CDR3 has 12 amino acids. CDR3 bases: TGCGCCAGCAGCAGGGACAGGGGGCCGTTCACCTTC. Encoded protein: CASSRDRGPFTF.

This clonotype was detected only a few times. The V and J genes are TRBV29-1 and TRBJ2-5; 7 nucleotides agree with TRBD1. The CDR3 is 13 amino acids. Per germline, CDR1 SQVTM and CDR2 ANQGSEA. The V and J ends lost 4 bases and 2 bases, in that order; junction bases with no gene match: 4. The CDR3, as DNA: TGCAGCGTTGGTGGGACAGTTCAAGAGACCCAGTACTTC. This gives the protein CSVGGTVQETQYF. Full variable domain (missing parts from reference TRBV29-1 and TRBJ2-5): SAVISQKPSRDICQRGTSLTIQCQVDSQVTMMFWYRQQPGQSLTLIATANQGSEATYESGFVIDKFPISRPNLTFSTLTVSNMSPEDSSIYLCSVGGTVQETQYFGPGTRLLVL.

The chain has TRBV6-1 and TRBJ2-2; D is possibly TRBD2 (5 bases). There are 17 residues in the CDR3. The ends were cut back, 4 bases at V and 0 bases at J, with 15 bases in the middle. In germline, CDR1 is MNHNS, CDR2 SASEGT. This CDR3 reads CASSGSGGRTNTGELFF. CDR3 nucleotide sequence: TGTGCCAGCAGTGGGAGCGGAGGCAGGACGAACACCGGGGAGCTGTTTTTT.

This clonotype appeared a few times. The CDR3 DNA is TGTGCCAGCAGTTTATCGGTAGCGGGATCTCACGAGCAGTACTTC. It is translated as CASSLSVAGSHEQYF. The chain carries TRBV27 and TRBJ2-7; 8 bases match TRBD2. Germline-derived CDR1 and CDR2 are MNHEY and SMNVEV (reference sequence). V was clipped by 0 bases and J by 5 bases; unmatched bases: 6. This CDR3 comprises 15 residues.

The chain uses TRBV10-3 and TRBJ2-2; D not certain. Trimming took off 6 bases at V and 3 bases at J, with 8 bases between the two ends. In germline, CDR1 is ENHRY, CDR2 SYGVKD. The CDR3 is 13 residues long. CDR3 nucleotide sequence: TGTGCCATCAGACCAGGAGACACCGGGGAGCTGTTTTTT. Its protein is CAIRPGDTGELFF.

The DNA of the CDR3 is TGCGCCAGCAGCTTGGAGGGGGGCCAATACAATGAGCAGTTCTTC. Translated, it gives CASSLEGGQYNEQFF. The chain carries TRBV5-1 and TRBJ2-1; D could derive from TRBD1 or TRBD2 (6 bases each). The length of the CDR3 is 15 residues. V lost 0 bases and J lost 4, with 11 bases in between. Germline assignment: CDR1 SGHRS and CDR2 YFSETQ.

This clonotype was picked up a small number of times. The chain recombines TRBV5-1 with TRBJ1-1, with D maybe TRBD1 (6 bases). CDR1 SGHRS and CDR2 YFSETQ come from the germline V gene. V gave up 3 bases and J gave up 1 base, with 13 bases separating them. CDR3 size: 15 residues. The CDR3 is CASSSTTGANTEAFF. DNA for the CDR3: TGCGCCAGCAGCTCTACGACAGGAGCGAACACTGAAGCTTTCTTT.

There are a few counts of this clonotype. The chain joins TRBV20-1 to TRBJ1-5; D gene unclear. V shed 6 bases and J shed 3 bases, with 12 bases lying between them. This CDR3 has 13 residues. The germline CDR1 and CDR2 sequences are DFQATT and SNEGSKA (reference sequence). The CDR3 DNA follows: TGCAGTGCCCTCGACCGGGTCAATCAGCCCCAGCATTTT. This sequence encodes CSALDRVNQPQHF.

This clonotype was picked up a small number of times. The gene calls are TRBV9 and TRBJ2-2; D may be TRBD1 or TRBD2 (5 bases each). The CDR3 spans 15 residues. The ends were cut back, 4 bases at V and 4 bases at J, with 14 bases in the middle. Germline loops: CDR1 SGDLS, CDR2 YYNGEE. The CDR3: CASSLRRDGTGELFF. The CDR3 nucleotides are TGTGCCAGCAGCCTCCGCCGGGACGGCACCGGGGAGCTGTTTTTT.

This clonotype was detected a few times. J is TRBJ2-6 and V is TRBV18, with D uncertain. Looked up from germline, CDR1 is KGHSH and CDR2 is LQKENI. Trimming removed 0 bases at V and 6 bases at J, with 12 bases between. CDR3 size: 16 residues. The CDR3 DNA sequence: TGTGCCAGCTCACCACCGTTGGGGATTTCGGCCAACGTCCTGACTTTC. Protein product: CASSPPLGISANVLTF.

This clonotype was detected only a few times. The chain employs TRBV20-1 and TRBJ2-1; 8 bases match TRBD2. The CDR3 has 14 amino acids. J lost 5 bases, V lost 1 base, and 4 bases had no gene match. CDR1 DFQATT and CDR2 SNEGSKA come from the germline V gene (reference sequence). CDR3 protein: CSARAGGPNNEQFF. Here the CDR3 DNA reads TGCAGTGCTAGAGCGGGGGGGCCGAACAATGAGCAGTTCTTC.

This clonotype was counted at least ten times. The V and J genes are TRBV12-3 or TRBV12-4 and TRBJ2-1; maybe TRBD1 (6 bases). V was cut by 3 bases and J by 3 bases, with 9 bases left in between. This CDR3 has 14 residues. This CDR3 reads CASSLSGVYNEQFF. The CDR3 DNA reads TGTGCCAGCAGTTTGTCAGGGGTCTACAATGAGCAGTTCTTC.

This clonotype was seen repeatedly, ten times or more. The CDR3 loop is CASSPGTGGTGELFF. The CDR3 coding sequence is TGTGCCAGCAGCCCCGGGACAGGCGGAACCGGGGAGCTGTTTTTT. The chain recombines TRBV9 with TRBJ2-2, with 8 bases lining up with TRBD1. The trim removed 4 bases at V and 5 bases at J, leaving 7 bases unmatched. Germline lookup yields CDR1 SGDLS and CDR2 YYNGEE. This CDR3 is built from 15 residues.

The DNA of the CDR3 is TGCAGTGCGCAGAAAATCCAAGAGACCCAGTACTTC. Its translation is CSAQKIQETQYF. This sequence joins TRBV20-1 and TRBJ2-5; D gene uncertain. Germline V CDR1 and CDR2: DFQATT, SNEGSKA (reference sequence). The V and J ends lost 6 bases and 1 base respectively, with 9 bases between them. The CDR3 is 12 residues long.

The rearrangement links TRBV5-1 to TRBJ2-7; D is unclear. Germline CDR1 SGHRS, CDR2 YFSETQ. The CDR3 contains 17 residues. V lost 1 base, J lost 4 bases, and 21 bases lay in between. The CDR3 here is CASSLLPLHSSWYEQYF. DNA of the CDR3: TGCGCCAGCAGCTTGCTCCCCCTCCACTCCAGCTGGTACGAGCAGTACTTC.

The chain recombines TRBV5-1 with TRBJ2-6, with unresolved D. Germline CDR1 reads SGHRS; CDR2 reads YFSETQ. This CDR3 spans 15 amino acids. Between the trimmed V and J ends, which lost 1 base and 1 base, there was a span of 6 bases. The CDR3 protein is CASSLKLSGANVLTF. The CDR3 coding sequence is TGCGCCAGCAGCTTGAAACTATCTGGGGCCAACGTCCTGACTTTC.